Shown below are 9 T cell receptor beta chains from a single sample sequenced in a study of CD8+ T cells in alopecia areata (dated by TCRdb to between 2018 and 2020). Per the publication, the time point label means: baseline before oral tofacitinib. The library was obtained by the immunoSEQ multiplex PCR assay. For TCR sequencing, RNA was extracted from every sample and reverse transcribed into cDNA to serve as template. In TCRdb, the immuneACCESS table is reduced to in-frame sequences with V and J assigned. These tables do not hold every clone; where another copy was compared, an unresolved V gene accounts for under half, and the others remain unexplained. Here the sample has roughly 130,000 clones; roughly three fifths occur a single time. Of the sample, roughly 4.8% is held by the ten largest clones. The specimen comprised CD4+ T cells sorted from blood, sampled at week 0. These receptors were obtained from a human donor with alopecia areata.

The chain uses TRBV5-1 and TRBJ2-3; D is ambiguous. The CDR3 runs to 15 residues. Germline V CDR1 and CDR2: SGHRS, YFSETQ. The V end was cut by 0 bases, the J end by 0 bases, with 8 bases between. For the CDR3, the DNA is TGCGCCAGCAGCTTGGAGGGCGCCAGCACAGATACGCAGTATTTT. As protein: CASSLEGASTDTQYF.

The J gene is TRBJ2-7, the V gene TRBV29-1, with TRBD1 identical over 8 bases. This CDR3 contains 14 residues. The ends lost 4 bases at V and 0 bases at J; junction bases unmatched: 5. Germline V gives CDR1 SQVTM, CDR2 ANQGSEA. CDR3 DNA sequence: TGCAGCGTTGTGAGACAGGGGAGCTCCTACGAGCAGTACTTC. Its protein is CSVVRQGSSYEQYF.

The CDR3 DNA reads as TGTGCCAGCAGCTTGGCCACAAAGGACTTAGTGTGGGGCTACACCTTC. This encodes CASSLATKDLVWGYTF. The chain uses TRBV5-8 and TRBJ1-2; D is ambiguous. The germline CDR1 and CDR2 sequences are SGHTS and YDEGEE. The V gene lost 0 bases and the J gene lost 8 bases, with 20 bases spanning the gap. The CDR3 length is 16 residues. The whole variable domain, remainder taken from reference TRBV5-8 and TRBJ1-2, is EAGVTQSPTHLIKTRGQQATLRCSPISGHTSVYWYQQALGLGLQFLLWYDEGEERNRGNFPPRFSGRQFPNYSSELNVNALELEDSALYLCASSLATKDLVWGYTFGSGTRLTVV.

This clone appeared a few times. V usage is TRBV5-1 and J usage is TRBJ2-5, with TRBD2 matching over 7 bases. V trimming: 4 bases; J trimming: 3 bases; junction bases outside the gene matches: 3. The germline V gene has CDR1 SGHRS and CDR2 YFSETQ. The CDR3 runs 13 residues. The CDR3 nucleotides are TGCGCCAGCAGCCCTAGCGGAGAAGAGACCCAGTACTTC. It encodes CASSPSGEETQYF.

The chain employs TRBV7-9 and TRBJ2-6; D is uncertain. CDR3 length equals 16 residues. Per the germline V gene, CDR1 is SEHNR and CDR2 is FQNEAQ (reference sequence). Trimming left V 0 bases short and J 0 bases short, with 6 bases between. CDR3 coding DNA: TGTGCCAGCAGCTTAGCCCGAAACTCTGGGGCCAACGTCCTGACTTTC. This encodes CASSLARNSGANVLTF.

This chain joins TRBV5-4 and TRBJ2-3; D possibly corresponds to TRBD2 (5 bases). CDR1 SGHNT and CDR2 YYREEE come from the germline V gene (reference sequence). The CDR3 sequence is 14 residues long. Trimming took 2 bases from V and 1 from J, leaving 8 bases between them. In DNA form, the CDR3 reads TGTGCCAGCAGCTTCACCGGGGGCACAGATACGCAGTATTTT. Encoded protein: CASSFTGGTDTQYF.

V gene TRBV19 combines with J gene TRBJ1-2; 7 bases map to TRBD1. The V gene's germline CDR1 is LNHDA and CDR2 SQIVND (reference sequence). This CDR3 has 14 amino acids. Unmatched junction bases numbered 13, after V lost 4 bases and J lost 11 bases. Here the CDR3 DNA reads TGTGCCAGTAGTACCTCAGGGGGGCAGGCGATGTACACCTTC. This sequence encodes CASSTSGGQAMYTF.

The rearrangement joins TRBV27 to TRBJ2-3; tentative D call: TRBD2 (6 bases). The CDR3 totals 15 residues. Trimming left V 7 bases short and J 1 base short, with 15 bases between. CDR1 and CDR2 (germline): MNHEY, SMNVEV (reference sequence). The CDR3 reads CASTLEGSGTDTQYF. The CDR3 DNA is TGTGCCAGCACTCTGGAGGGGTCTGGCACAGATACGCAGTATTTT.

The chain links TRBV15 to TRBJ1-2; D is unresolved. CDR1 is LNHNV and CDR2 is YYDKDF in the germline V gene (reference sequence). The CDR3 has 12 amino acids. V shed 0 bases and J shed 5 bases, with 4 bases lying between them. The CDR3 here is CATSRDWYGYTF. The CDR3, as DNA: TGTGCCACCAGCAGAGATTGGTATGGCTACACCTTC.